This T cell receptor (beta chain) originates from a study of CD8+ T cells in alopecia areata. Study context: Patients in the treated group were given tofacitinib by mouth, 5 to 10 mg twice a day.

Whole-study results and caveats: It was less clear whether patients shared TCRs than it was in mice, possibly because of HLA.

From alopecia areata patients, lesional scalp punch biopsies and peripheral blood were collected. Comment on this clone: Antigen specificity is unknown.

Extracted RNA was reverse transcribed, and the resulting cDNA served as sequencing template. Clones were sequenced by immunoSEQ multiplex PCR, and TCRdb holds only the in-frame ones, with some missing. In the table there are about 8,900 clones, over 50% of which are singletons. This clonotype originated in a human donor with alopecia areata. The material sequenced was skin.

In nucleotides, the CDR3 is TGTGCCAGCAGTGCGGAGAAGGGTTTTCAGCCCCAGCATTTT. Its translation is CASSAEKGFQPQHF. The chain uses TRBV6-1 and TRBJ1-5; no clear D. V was shortened by 4 bases and J by 6 bases, with 13 bases between the two germline ends. The CDR3 has 14 residues. Germline V lookup: CDR1 MNHNS, CDR2 SASEGT.